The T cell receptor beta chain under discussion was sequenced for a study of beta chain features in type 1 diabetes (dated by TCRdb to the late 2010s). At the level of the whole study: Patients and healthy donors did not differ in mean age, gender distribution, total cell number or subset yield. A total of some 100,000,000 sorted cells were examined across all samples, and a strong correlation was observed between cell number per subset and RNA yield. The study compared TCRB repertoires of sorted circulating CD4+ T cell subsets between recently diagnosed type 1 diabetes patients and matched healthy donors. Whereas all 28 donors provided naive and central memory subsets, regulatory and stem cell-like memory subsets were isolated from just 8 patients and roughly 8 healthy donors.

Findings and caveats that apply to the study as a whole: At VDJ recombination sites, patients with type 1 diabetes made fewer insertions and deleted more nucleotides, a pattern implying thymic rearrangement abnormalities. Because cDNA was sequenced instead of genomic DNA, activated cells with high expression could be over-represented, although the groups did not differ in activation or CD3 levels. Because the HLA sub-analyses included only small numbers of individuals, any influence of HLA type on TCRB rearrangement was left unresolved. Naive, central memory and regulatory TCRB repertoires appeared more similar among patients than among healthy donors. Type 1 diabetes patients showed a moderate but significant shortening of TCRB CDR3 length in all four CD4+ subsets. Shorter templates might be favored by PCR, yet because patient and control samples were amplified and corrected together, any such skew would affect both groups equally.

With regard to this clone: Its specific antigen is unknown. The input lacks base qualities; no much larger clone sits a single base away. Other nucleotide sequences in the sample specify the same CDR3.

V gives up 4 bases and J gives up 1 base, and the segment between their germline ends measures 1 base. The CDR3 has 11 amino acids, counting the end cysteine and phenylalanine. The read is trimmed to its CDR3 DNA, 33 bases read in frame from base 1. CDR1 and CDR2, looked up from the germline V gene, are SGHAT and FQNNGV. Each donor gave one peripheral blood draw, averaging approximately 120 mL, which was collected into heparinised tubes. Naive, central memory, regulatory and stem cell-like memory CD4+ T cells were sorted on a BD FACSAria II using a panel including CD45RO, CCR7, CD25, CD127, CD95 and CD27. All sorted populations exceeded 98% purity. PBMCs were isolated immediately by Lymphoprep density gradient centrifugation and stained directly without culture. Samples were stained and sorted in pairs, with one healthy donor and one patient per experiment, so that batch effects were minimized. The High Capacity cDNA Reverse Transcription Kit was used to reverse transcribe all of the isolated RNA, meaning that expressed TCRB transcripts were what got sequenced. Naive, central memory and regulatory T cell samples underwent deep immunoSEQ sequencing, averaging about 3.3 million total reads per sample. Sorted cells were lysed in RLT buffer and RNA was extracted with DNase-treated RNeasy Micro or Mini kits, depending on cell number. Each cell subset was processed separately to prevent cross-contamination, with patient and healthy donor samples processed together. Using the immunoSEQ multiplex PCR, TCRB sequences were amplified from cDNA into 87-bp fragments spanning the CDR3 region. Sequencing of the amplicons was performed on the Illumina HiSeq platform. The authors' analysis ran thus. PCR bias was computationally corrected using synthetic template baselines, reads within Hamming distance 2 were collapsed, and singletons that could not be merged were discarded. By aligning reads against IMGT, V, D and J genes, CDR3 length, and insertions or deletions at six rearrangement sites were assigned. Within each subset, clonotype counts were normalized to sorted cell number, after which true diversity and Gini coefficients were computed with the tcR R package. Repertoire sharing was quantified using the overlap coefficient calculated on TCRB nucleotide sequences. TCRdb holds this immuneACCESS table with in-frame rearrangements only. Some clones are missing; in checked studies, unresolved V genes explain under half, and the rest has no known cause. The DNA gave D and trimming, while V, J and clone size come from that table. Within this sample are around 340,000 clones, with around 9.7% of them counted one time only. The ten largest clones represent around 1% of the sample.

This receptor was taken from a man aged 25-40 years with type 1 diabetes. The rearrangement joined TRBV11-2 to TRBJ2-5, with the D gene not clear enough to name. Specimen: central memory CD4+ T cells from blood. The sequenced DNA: TGTGCCAGCAGCTCCCAAGAGACCCAGTACTTC. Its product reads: CASSSQETQYF.